This T cell receptor (beta chain) was sequenced for a study of cytomegalovirus exposure and HLA in healthy donors. As for this clone: The antigen is unknown.

Study observations and caveats: It was approximately 150 TCR beta chains that were listed as cytomegalovirus-associated. Earlier findings revealed that most TCR beta V segments proved productive either about 87% or about 30% of the time.

Primers for the PCR totalled 60 Vbeta and 13 Jbeta. TCRdb's table, derived via immunoSEQ multiplex PCR, lists solely in-frame clones and lacks some. The sample shows 130,000 or so clones, more than 70% of them seen only once. The germline V gene has CDR1 LNHDA and CDR2 SQIVND (reference sequence). The V end was cut by 0 bases, the J end by 2 bases, with 8 bases between. This CDR3 is 14 amino acids long. The specimen was PBMCs. The chain combines TRBV19 with TRBJ2-7; D gene uncertain. This sequence originates from a woman aged 45-65 years in good health and CMV-seropositive. In nucleotides, the CDR3 is TGTGCCAGTAGTATAGACAGCGTGACCTACGAGCAGTACTTC. It yields the protein CASSIDSVTYEQYF.